These T cell receptor beta chains were read from a single sample in a study of chronic HIV infection and antiretroviral therapy. TCRdb re-analysed the 5' RACE reads in MiXCR, keeping a single row per CDR3 protein. Of tens of thousands of distinct CDR3 sequences in the sample, roughly 8% were seen once. Sequencing was done on a sample of peripheral blood. Source of these receptors: an adult who had HIV and had not received antiretroviral therapy, or was an uninfected healthy control (not recorded which). The CDR3 runs from the conserved cysteine through the conserved F or W. Each record gives: clone size, J gene, V gene, D gene, CDR3 protein, CDR3 DNA. A D gene is named only where the DNA matches it firmly. Size tells how often a clone was seen (once, few, many) or the class of an expanded clone, and some rows leave it out.

- TRBJ1-1 TRBV20-1 - CSLIRPGVNTETFF TGCAGCCTAATTAGGCCAGGCGTGAACACTGAAACTTTCTTT
many TRBJ2-3 TRBV3-1 - CASSHLVWTAAWRDTQYF TGTGCCAGCAGCCATTTGGTCTGGACAGCCGCCTGGAGAGATACGCAGTATTTT
- TRBJ2-7 TRBV29-1 TRBD2 CSVGTSSYEQYF TGCAGCGTCGGGACTAGCAGCTACGAGCAGTACTTC
- TRBJ1-6 TRBV11-2 - CASSLDNPNNSPLHF TGTGCCAGCAGCTTAGATAACCCAAATAATTCACCCCTCCACTTT
few TRBJ1-5 TRBV30 - CAWSGGPGNQPQHF TGTGCCTGGAGTGGGGGGCCCGGCAATCAGCCCCAGCATTTT
many TRBJ2-3 TRBV12-3/TRBV12-4 TRBD2 CATSGIAGSGATQYF TGTGCCACCTCAGGAATAGCTGGAAGCGGGGCTACGCAGTATTTT
few TRBJ2-4 TRBV2 TRBD2 CASRTSGSKNIQYF TGTGCCAGCAGGACTAGCGGGAGCAAAAACATTCAGTACTTC
many TRBJ2-3 TRBV7-3 TRBD1 CASSWTGGGTGTDTQYF TGTGCCAGCAGCTGGACAGGGGGAGGTACGGGCACAGATACGCAGTATTTT
many TRBJ1-1 TRBV28 - CASSPTGENRAFF TGTGCCAGCAGTCCGACGGGAGAGAATCGGGCTTTCTTT
- TRBJ1-4 TRBV28 - CASSLLPTTNEKLFF TGTGCCAGCAGTTTACTGCCTACAACTAATGAAAAACTGTTTTTT
many TRBJ2-1 TRBV28 - CASSVKEISAKEQFF TGTGCCAGCAGTGTCAAAGAGATATCAGCCAAAGAGCAGTTCTTC
few TRBJ2-1 TRBV28 - CASSFHEQFF TGTGCCAGCAGTTTCCATGAGCAGTTCTTC
few TRBJ2-1 TRBV3-1 - CASSQGVGGTALF TGTGCCAGCAGCCAAGGAGTGGGCGGAACCGCACTCTTC
- TRBJ1-1 TRBV29-1 - CSVRRTLNTEAFF TGCAGCGTTCGTCGGACGCTGAACACTGAAGCTTTCTTT
many TRBJ1-1 TRBV12-3/TRBV12-4 - CASSIQTRQAFF TGTGCCAGCAGTATACAGACAAGACAAGCTTTCTTT
few TRBJ2-3 TRBV28 TRBD2 CASSPPPGVAGTDTQYF TGTGCCAGCAGTCCGCCCCCAGGGGTAGCGGGAACAGATACGCAGTATTTT
- TRBJ2-7 TRBV2 - CASSEGGGPIYEQYF TGTGCCAGCAGTGAAGGGGGCGGCCCGATCTACGAGCAGTACTTC
few TRBJ1-1 TRBV15 TRBD1 CAVGTGYTEAFF TGTGCCGTAGGGACAGGATACACTGAAGCTTTCTTT
- TRBJ2-7 TRBV6-5 TRBD2 CASSRLAGASYEQYF TGTGCCAGCAGCCGACTAGCGGGCGCGTCCTACGAGCAGTACTTC
- TRBJ2-7 TRBV9 - CASSVDRFSYEQYF TGTGCCAGCAGCGTAGACAGGTTCTCCTACGAGCAGTACTTC
- TRBJ1-2 TRBV28 TRBD1 CASSLSGTGSFGYTF TGTGCCAGCAGTCTCTCCGGGACAGGGAGTTTTGGCTACACCTTC
few TRBJ1-5 TRBV19 - CASSIDNGNQPQHF TGTGCCAGTAGTATAGATAATGGCAATCAGCCCCAGCATTTT
many TRBJ2-7 TRBV25-1 - CASNTGSYEQYF TGTGCCAGCAACACAGGGAGCTACGAGCAGTACTTC
many TRBJ2-5 TRBV21-1 - CASCVQRDEEETQYF TGTGCCAGCTGCGTTCAGAGGGATGAAGAAGAGACCCAGTACTTC
many TRBJ2-7 TRBV29-1 - CSVYLDEGNYEQYF TGCAGCGTTTACTTGGATGAGGGGAATTACGAGCAGTACTTC
few TRBJ2-5 TRBV3-1 - CASSPTRMETQYF TGTGCCAGCAGCCCTACTAGGATGGAGACCCAGTACTTC
few TRBJ1-1 TRBV3-1 - CASSQDLPANTEAFF TGTGCCAGCAGCCAAGATCTTCCAGCCAACACTGAAGCTTTCTTT
many TRBJ2-7 TRBV12-3/TRBV12-4 - CASSQQGHPAPEQYF TGTGCCAGCAGTCAACAGGGCCATCCCGCGCCCGAGCAGTACTTC
- TRBJ1-3 TRBV28 TRBD1 CASRADRGRDTIYF TGTGCCAGCAGGGCAGACAGGGGAAGAGACACCATATATTTT
many TRBJ2-7 TRBV4-3 - CASSQNAGDPYEQYF TGCGCCAGCAGCCAAAACGCAGGTGATCCCTACGAGCAGTACTTC
few TRBJ2-1 TRBV24-1 - CATSDFMGHEQFF TGTGCCACCAGTGATTTTATGGGACATGAGCAGTTCTTC
many TRBJ2-2 TRBV2 - CASRNRDTTGELFF TGTGCCAGCCGGAACCGGGACACCACCGGGGAGCTGTTTTTT
few TRBJ2-1 TRBV12-3/TRBV12-4 - CASSFQGPYNEQFF TGTGCCAGCAGTTTTCAGGGACCCTACAATGAGCAGTTCTTC
- TRBJ2-7 TRBV20-1 - CSARAIRGVVYEQYF TGCAGTGCTAGAGCAATTAGAGGGGTCGTTTACGAGCAGTACTTC
many TRBJ2-5 TRBV20-1 TRBD2 CSAGSTGLGGRETQYF TGCAGTGCTGGAAGTACGGGACTAGGAGGTCGAGAGACCCAGTACTTC
few TRBJ2-1 TRBV5-1 - CASSLERDPYNEQFF TGCGCCAGCAGCTTGGAACGGGACCCTTACAATGAGCAGTTCTTC
- TRBJ2-7 TRBV20-1 TRBD1 CSARSGTGGRHEQYF TGCAGTGCTAGATCCGGGACAGGGGGCCGGCACGAGCAGTACTTC
few TRBJ2-1 TRBV29-1 TRBD2 CSVEDMGLAGDEQFF TGCAGCGTTGAAGATATGGGACTAGCGGGAGATGAGCAGTTCTTC
few TRBJ1-5 TRBV29-1 TRBD1 CSVEAGGGQPQHF TGCAGCGTTGAAGCAGGGGGTGGCCAGCCCCAGCATTTT